These T cell receptor beta chains were read from a single sample in a study of CD8+CD57+ T cells in acquired aplastic anemia. One entry per CDR3 protein, called by TCRdb with MiXCR from the reads. Among some 130,000 distinct CDR3 sequences listed, 48% were seen once. Sequences were obtained from sorted CD4+, CD8+, or CD8+CD57+ T cells (not recorded which) from PBMCs. The receptor source for this set is a human donor in good health, serving as a control. Each CDR3 is given with its conserved first and last residue.

cdr3_aa	cdr3_length	v_call	j_call
CATSDGSYNSPLHF	14	TRBV24-1	TRBJ1-6
CASSEGGGWGRSSVAFF	17	TRBV2	TRBJ1-1
CSAMSGGSPLHF	12	TRBV20-1	TRBJ1-6
CASGKGAEAFF	11	TRBV10-3	-
CASSLYGTQYF	11	TRBV7-6	TRBJ2-5
CSAAGPSGNTIYF	13	TRBV20-1	TRBJ1-3
CASSQTGGGSPLHF	14	TRBV5-1	TRBJ1-6
CASTFRGGERNYGYTF	16	TRBV6-1	TRBJ1-2
CASSYPGTTYNEQFF	15	TRBV6-5	TRBJ2-1
CSVGTSGGTDTQYF	14	TRBV29-1	TRBJ2-3
CAWSVGEIYEQYF	13	TRBV30	TRBJ2-7
CASSRWTDNTEAFF	14	TRBV11-3	TRBJ1-1
CASSPELAVLQETQYF	16	TRBV11-2	TRBJ2-5
CATSSRGPSYRGYTF	15	TRBV15	TRBJ1-2
CASSYLRRWFYGYTF	15	TRBV25-1	TRBJ1-2
CAISFPGQASSYEQYF	16	TRBV10-1	TRBJ2-7
CATSEGFTDTQYF	13	TRBV24-1	TRBJ2-3
CASSHTGTSPTETQYF	16	TRBV4-3	TRBJ2-5
CASSDPGTGQNYEQYF	16	TRBV25-1	TRBJ2-7
CASSYAANYGYTF	13	TRBV6-5	TRBJ1-2
CASSPGTAGLYSNQPQHF	18	TRBV19	TRBJ1-5
CASSLAGQNTEAFF	14	TRBV5-1	TRBJ1-1
CASSLTRGTVEQYF	14	TRBV7-9	TRBJ2-7
CSARPVDRSLNYGYTF	16	TRBV20-1	TRBJ1-2
CASAGTPYEQYF	12	TRBV19	TRBJ2-7
CSARDGYTF	9	TRBV20-1	TRBJ1-2
CASSPRRGGTYEQYF	15	TRBV12-3/TRBV12-4	TRBJ2-7
CASSHSEQGTGELFF	15	TRBV4-3	TRBJ2-2
CASSIGGSHTQYF	13	TRBV19	TRBJ2-3
CSARGQAGYGYTF	13	TRBV20-1	TRBJ1-2
CSARRDRDYEQYF	13	TRBV20-1	TRBJ2-7
CASREGAGGSYEQYF	15	TRBV9	TRBJ2-7
CASSMASGGAREQYF	15	TRBV10-2	TRBJ2-7
CASSTTSVQETQYF	14	TRBV5-1	TRBJ2-5
CASSSLAGGFNEQFF	15	TRBV6-5	TRBJ2-1
CASSEQGANTGELFF	15	TRBV19	TRBJ2-2
CASNPDRVGYEQYF	14	TRBV6-1	TRBJ2-7
CSVGSPSQPQHF	12	TRBV29-1	TRBJ1-5
CSVEPGGDTQYF	12	TRBV29-1	TRBJ2-3
CASSYDRASTDTQYF	15	TRBV6-2/TRBV6-3	TRBJ2-3
CASSVEASGRHTSTDTQYF	19	TRBV9	TRBJ2-3
CASSFGREYEQYF	13	TRBV6-2/TRBV6-3	TRBJ2-7
CSARGEERSYGYTF	14	TRBV20-1	TRBJ1-2
CASSLVGQKIDEQYF	15	TRBV7-2	TRBJ2-7
CASSLARASSTTDTQYF	17	TRBV5-1	TRBJ2-3
CSAREDRNQPQHF	13	TRBV20-1	TRBJ1-5
CASSMYERGGRMDTQYF	17	TRBV19	TRBJ2-3
CASSPGQRDGNTIYF	15	TRBV5-1	TRBJ1-3